The source of this T cell receptor (beta chain) is a study of control samples from healthy donors and cancer patients. The germline V gene has CDR1 MNHEY and CDR2 SVGAGI. V trimming: 8 bases; J trimming: 3 bases; junction bases outside the gene matches: 5. The CDR3 has 14 amino acids. The data were produced by immunoSEQ multiplex PCR, yet TCRdb's version contains in-frame clones alone and is incomplete. The sample has 90,000 to 100,000 clones, 75% to 85% seen once. This TCR derives from a woman in her twenties or thirties in good health. The chain is built from TRBV6-5 and TRBJ2-1; TRBD1 agrees at 9 bases. The source material was blood. As DNA, the CDR3 is TGTGCCAGCCTCGGACAGGGGATCTACAATGAGCAGTTCTTC. This sequence encodes CASLGQGIYNEQFF.